A selection of T cell receptor beta chains follows, all from one sample in a study of identifying expanded T cells in peripheral blood. The method was immunoSEQ multiplex PCR; TCRdb's version includes in-frame clones alone and lacks a portion of them. The profile shows roughly 78,000 clones, roughly 90% of them singletons. Source material: blood. Receptors were obtained from a person aged 18 to 75 in good health. Both conserved end residues are part of each CDR3. Fields, in order: V gene, CDR3 length, J gene, D gene, clone size, CDR3 DNA, CDR3 protein. A D gene is named only where the DNA matches it firmly. Only some rows state a clone size, as once, few, many or a class for expanded clones.

TRBV25-1	14	TRBJ1-2	TRBD1	NA	TGTGCCAGCAGTGAATCAGGGGGCCGAGTGGGCTACACCTTC	CASSESGGRVGYTF
TRBV5-1	14	TRBJ2-3	NA	NA	TGCGCCAGCAGCTCGACGACGGGCACAGATACGCAGTATTTT	CASSSTTGTDTQYF
TRBV11-2	14	TRBJ1-1	NA	NA	TGTGCCAGCAGCTTAGTTGGGGGAGGCACTGAAGCTTTCTTT	CASSLVGGGTEAFF
TRBV28	13	TRBJ2-5	NA	once	TGTGCCAGCAATCGGAACCTGCAAGAGACCCAGTACTTC	CASNRNLQETQYF
TRBV5-4	13	TRBJ2-7	TRBD1	NA	TGTGCCAGCCACGGGCAGGGGGAACGGGGGCAGTACTTC	CASHGQGERGQYF
TRBV7-3	15	TRBJ2-1	TRBD2	NA	TGTGCCAGCAGCCCCCAGGTAGCGGGAGACAATGAGCAGTTCTTC	CASSPQVAGDNEQFF
TRBV6-6	14	TRBJ2-5	NA	NA	TGTGCCAGCAGCCCGAATGGAGGGACGGAGACCCAGTACTTC	CASSPNGGTETQYF
TRBV7-2	12	TRBJ1-2	NA	NA	TGTGCCAGCAGCCTCCCGGGCTATGGCTACACCTTC	CASSLPGYGYTF
TRBV2	13	TRBJ1-2	TRBD1	NA	TGTGCCACCACCGGGACAGGGGTTTATGGCTACACCTTC	CATTGTGVYGYTF
TRBV7-8	15	TRBJ1-2	TRBD1	NA	TGTGCCAGCAGCTTATGGGACAGGGGAGACTATGGCTACACCTTC	CASSLWDRGDYGYTF
TRBV29-1	12	TRBJ2-1	TRBD2	NA	TGCAGCGGCGCGGTGGCGGGGGTGGAGCAGTTCTTC	CSGAVAGVEQFF
TRBV7-2	14	TRBJ2-1	NA	NA	TGTGCCAGCAGCTTAGGGACTACCAACAATGAGCAGTTCTTC	CASSLGTTNNEQFF
TRBV21-1	14	TRBJ2-3	NA	NA	TGTGCCAGCAGCAAAGTGGAGAACACAGATACGCAGTATTTT	CASSKVENTDTQYF
TRBV9	13	TRBJ2-7	TRBD2	NA	TGTGCCAGCAGCCCACAGACTAGCGGCGAGCAGTACTTC	CASSPQTSGEQYF
TRBV11-2	13	TRBJ1-1	NA	NA	TGTGCCAGCAGTTCCACAGGGTACACTGAAGCTTTCTTT	CASSSTGYTEAFF
TRBV4-1	16	TRBJ1-1	NA	NA	TGCGCCAGCAGCCAGGGGATGGGCAGGGGACACATTGAAGCTTTCTTT	CASSQGMGRGHIEAFF
TRBV5-6	16	TRBJ1-1	NA	NA	TGTGCCAGCAGCTTGGTCGGCAGCGGGGAGAACACTGAAGCTTTCTTT	CASSLVGSGENTEAFF
TRBV5-1	15	TRBJ2-5	NA	NA	TGCGCCAGCAGCCCGAGCGTCGGGCTTCAAGAGACCCAGTACTTC	CASSPSVGLQETQYF
TRBV14	13	TRBJ2-3	NA	NA	TGTGCCAGCAGCCAAGATCTTAGTGATACGCAGTATTTT	CASSQDLSDTQYF
TRBV6-5	15	TRBJ1-1	NA	NA	TGTGCCAGCAGTCCCCTGACAGGCCCTAACACTGAAGCTTTCTTT	CASSPLTGPNTEAFF
TRBV19	14	TRBJ2-3	NA	NA	TGTGCCAGTAGTATAGACTTGGGCGCAGATACGCAGTATTTT	CASSIDLGADTQYF
TRBV7-6	14	TRBJ2-1	NA	NA	TGTGCCAGCAGCCCCCAGTACGGGTACAATGAGCAGTTCTTC	CASSPQYGYNEQFF
TRBV7-9	15	TRBJ2-1	TRBD2	NA	TGTGCCAGCAGCTTTCGACTAGCGGGAAGCGCTGAGCAGTTCTTC	CASSFRLAGSAEQFF
TRBV7-3	17	TRBJ2-1	TRBD2	NA	TGTGCCAGCAGCCCAAGGGTCGGACTAGCGGAGTACAATGAGCAGTTCTTC	CASSPRVGLAEYNEQFF
TRBV6-6	15	TRBJ2-5	TRBD1	NA	TGTGCCAGCACCCTTCGACAGGGGGCCCAAGAGACCCAGTACTTC	CASTLRQGAQETQYF
TRBV19	15	TRBJ2-7	TRBD1	NA	TGTGCCAGTAGTTTACGACAGGGGGCTAGCTACGAGCAGTACTTC	CASSLRQGASYEQYF
TRBV11-2	16	TRBJ2-2	TRBD1	NA	TGTGCCAGCAGCTTAGATACAGACAGGGGAGTCGGGGAGCTGTTTTTT	CASSLDTDRGVGELFF
TRBV5-6	15	TRBJ2-2	NA	NA	TGTGCCAGCAGCTTGGAAATCAGGGACACCGGGGAGCTGTTTTTT	CASSLEIRDTGELFF
TRBV10-3	12	TRBJ2-3	NA	NA	TGTGCCACAGGGACTAGCACAGATACGCAGTATTTT	CATGTSTDTQYF
TRBV19	14	TRBJ2-3	TRBD1	NA	TGTGCCAGTAGTATAGGCTCACAGGGGGATACGCAGTATTTT	CASSIGSQGDTQYF